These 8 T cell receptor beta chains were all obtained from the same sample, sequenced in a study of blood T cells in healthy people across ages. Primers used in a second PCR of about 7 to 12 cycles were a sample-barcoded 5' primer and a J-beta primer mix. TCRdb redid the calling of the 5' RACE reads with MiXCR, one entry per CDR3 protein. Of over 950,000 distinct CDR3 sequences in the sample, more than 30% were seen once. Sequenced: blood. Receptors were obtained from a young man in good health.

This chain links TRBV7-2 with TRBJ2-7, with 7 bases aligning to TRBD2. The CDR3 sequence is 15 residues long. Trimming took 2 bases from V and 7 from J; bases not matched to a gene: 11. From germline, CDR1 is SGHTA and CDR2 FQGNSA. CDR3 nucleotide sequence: TGTGCCAGCAGCTTAAACGGGGGGAACTACAATGAGCAGTACTTC. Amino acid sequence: CASSLNGGNYNEQYF.

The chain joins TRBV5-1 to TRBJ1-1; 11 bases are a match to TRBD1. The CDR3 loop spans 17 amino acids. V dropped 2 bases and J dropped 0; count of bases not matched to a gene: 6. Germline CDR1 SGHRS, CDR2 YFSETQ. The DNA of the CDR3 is TGCGCCAGCAGCTTTTTTAGGACAGGGGGCGTGAACACTGAAGCTTTCTTT. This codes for CASSFFRTGGVNTEAFF.

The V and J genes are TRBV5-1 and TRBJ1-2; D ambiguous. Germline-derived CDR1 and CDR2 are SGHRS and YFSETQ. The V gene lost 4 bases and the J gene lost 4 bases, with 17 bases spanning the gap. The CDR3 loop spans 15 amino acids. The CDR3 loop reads CASSPRAKDGYGYTF. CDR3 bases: TGCGCCAGCAGCCCACGGGCCAAAGACGGCTATGGCTACACCTTC.

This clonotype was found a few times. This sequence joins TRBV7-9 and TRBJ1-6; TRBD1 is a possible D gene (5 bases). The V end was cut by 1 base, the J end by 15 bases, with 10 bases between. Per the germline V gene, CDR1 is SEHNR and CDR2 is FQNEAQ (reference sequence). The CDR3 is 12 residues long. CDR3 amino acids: CASSLGSGGLHF. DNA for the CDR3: TGTGCCAGCAGCTTAGGTTCCGGGGGCCTCCACTTT.

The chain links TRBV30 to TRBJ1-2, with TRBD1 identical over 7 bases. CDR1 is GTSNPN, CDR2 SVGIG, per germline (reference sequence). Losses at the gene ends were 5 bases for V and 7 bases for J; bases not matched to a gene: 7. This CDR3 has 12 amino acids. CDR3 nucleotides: TGTGCCTGGGACAGGGAATTTGGTGGCTACACCTTC. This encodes CAWDREFGGYTF. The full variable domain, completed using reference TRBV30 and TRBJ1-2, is SQTIHQWPATLVQPVGSPLSLECTVEGTSNPNLYWYRQAAGRGLQLLFYSVGIGQISSEVPQNLSASRPQDRQFILSSKKLLLSDSGFYLCAWDREFGGYTFGSGTRLTVV.

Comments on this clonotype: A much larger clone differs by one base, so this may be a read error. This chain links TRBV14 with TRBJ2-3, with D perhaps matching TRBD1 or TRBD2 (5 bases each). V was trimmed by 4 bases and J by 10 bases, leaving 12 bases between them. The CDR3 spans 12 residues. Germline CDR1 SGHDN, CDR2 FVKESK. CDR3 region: CASSRRGDAQYF. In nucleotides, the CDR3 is TGTGCCAGCAGCCGCAGAGGGGATGCGCAGTATTTT.

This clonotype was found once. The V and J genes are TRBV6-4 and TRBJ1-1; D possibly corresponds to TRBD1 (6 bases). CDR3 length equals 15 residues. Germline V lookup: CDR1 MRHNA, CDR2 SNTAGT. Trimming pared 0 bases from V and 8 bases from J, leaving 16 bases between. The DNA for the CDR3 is TGTGCCAGCAGTGACTCGGCCTCAGGGGAGAAAGAAGCTTTCTTT. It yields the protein CASSDSASGEKEAFF.

In DNA, the CDR3 is TGCGCCAGCAGCCAAGATCAGTATAGGGGACTAGCCTACAATGAGCAGTTCTTC. As protein: CASSQDQYRGLAYNEQFF. The chain couples TRBV4-3 to TRBJ2-1; 8 bases map to TRBD2. V lost 0 bases to trimming and J lost 2 bases; unmatched junction nucleotides: 9. CDR1 and CDR2 from the germline V gene are LGHNA and YSLEER. The CDR3 consists of 18 residues.